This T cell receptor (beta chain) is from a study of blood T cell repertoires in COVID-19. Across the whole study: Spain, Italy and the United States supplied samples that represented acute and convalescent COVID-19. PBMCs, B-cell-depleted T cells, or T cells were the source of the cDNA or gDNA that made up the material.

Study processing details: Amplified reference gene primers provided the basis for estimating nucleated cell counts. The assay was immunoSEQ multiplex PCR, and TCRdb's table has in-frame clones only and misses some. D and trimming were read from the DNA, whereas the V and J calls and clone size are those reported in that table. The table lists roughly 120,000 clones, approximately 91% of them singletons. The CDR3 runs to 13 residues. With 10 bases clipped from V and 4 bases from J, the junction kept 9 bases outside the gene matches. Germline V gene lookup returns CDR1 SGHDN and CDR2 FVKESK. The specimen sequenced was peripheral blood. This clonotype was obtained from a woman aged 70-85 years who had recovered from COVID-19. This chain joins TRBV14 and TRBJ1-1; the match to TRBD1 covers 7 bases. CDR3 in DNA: TGTGCCACCGCGGGACAGCAAATCACTGAAGCTTTCTTT. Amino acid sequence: CATAGQQITEAFF. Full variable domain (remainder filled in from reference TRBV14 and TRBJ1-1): EAGVTQFPSHSVIEKGQTVTLRCDPISGHDNLYWYRRVMGKEIKFLLHFVKESKQDESGMPNNRFLAERTGGTYSTLKVQPAELEDSGVYFCATAGQQITEAFFGQGTRLTVV.